These 23 T cell receptor beta chains came from one sample sequenced in a study of early T cells in non-severe SARS-CoV-2 infection. MiXCR was run by TCRdb on the 5' RACE reads, yielding one entry per CDR3 protein. The sample includes 45,000 to 65,000 distinct CDR3 sequences, around 12% of them seen just once. The sequencing used whole blood, collected at baseline. These receptors originate from an adult who was a healthcare worker with PCR-confirmed SARS-CoV-2 infection or an uninfected control (not recorded which).

This clonotype came up many times. The rearrangement joins TRBV7-9 to TRBJ2-3, with 7 bases matching TRBD2. CDR3 length: 15 residues. V was pared by 0 bases and J by 6 bases, with 6 bases of the junction left unmatched. CDR1 and CDR2 (germline): SEHNR, FQNEAQ (reference sequence). DNA of the CDR3: TGTGCCAGCAGCTTAGCCGGCGGGAGCTTCGATACGCAGTATTTT. It specifies CASSLAGGSFDTQYF. Complete variable domain (other parts from reference TRBV7-9 and TRBJ2-3): DTGVSQNPRHKITKRGQNVTFRCDPISEHNRLYWYRQTLGQGPEFLTYFQNEAQLEKSRLLSDRFSAERPKGSFSTLEIQRTEQGDSAMYLCASSLAGGSFDTQYFGPGTRLTVL.

The chain is built from TRBV6-6 and TRBJ1-2, with 7 bases that match TRBD1. The V and J ends lost 6 bases and 6 bases, in that order; junction bases with no gene match: 7. The germline V gene has CDR1 MNHNY and CDR2 SVGAGI (reference sequence). The CDR3 has 13 amino acids. For the CDR3, the DNA is TGTGCCAGCAGCCTCGACAGGGAAAATGGCTACACCTTC. This gives the protein CASSLDRENGYTF.

This clonotype has a handful of counts. The chain links TRBV3-1 to TRBJ2-1, with D possibly being TRBD1 or TRBD2 (5 bases each). Germline lookup yields CDR1 LGHDT and CDR2 YNNKEL (reference sequence). The germline V and J ends were trimmed by 4 bases and 4 bases, with 14 bases remaining between them. The CDR3 contains 15 residues. In DNA form, the CDR3 reads TGTGCCAGCAGCCGAGGCCCGGGGCCTTACAATGAGCAGTTCTTC. The encoded protein is CASSRGPGPYNEQFF.

This clonotype was recorded many times. V usage is TRBV11-2 and J usage is TRBJ1-3, with D uncertain. The CDR3 has 13 amino acids. The germline V gene has CDR1 SGHAT and CDR2 FQNNGV. Trimming cost V 3 bases and J 5 bases, with 8 bases left between them. CDR3 region: CASSFGVRNTIYF. CDR3 coding DNA: TGTGCCAGCAGCTTCGGGGTTCGAAACACCATATATTTT.

The rearrangement joins TRBV5-4 to TRBJ2-7; 7 nucleotides agree with TRBD1. The junction had 3 bases not matched to a gene; V was cut back by 0 bases and J by 0 bases. The CDR3 extends over 15 amino acids. CDR1 and CDR2 from the germline V gene are SGHNT and YYREEE (reference sequence). CDR3 in DNA: TGTGCCAGCAGCTTGGGGGGACAGAACTCCTACGAGCAGTACTTC. Encoded protein: CASSLGGQNSYEQYF. The complete variable domain, with remaining parts taken from reference TRBV5-4 and TRBJ2-7, reads ETGVTQSPTHLIKTRGQQVTLRCSSQSGHNTVSWYQQALGQGPQFIFQYYREEENGRGNFPPRFSGLQFPNYSSELNVNALELDDSALYLCASSLGGQNSYEQYFGPGTRLTVT.

This clonotype was found a few times. This chain connects TRBV28 to TRBJ1-6, with no clear D. Germline CDR1 reads MDHEN; CDR2 reads SYDVKM. The CDR3 runs to 10 residues. Trimming pared 8 bases from V and 6 bases from J, leaving 2 bases between. The CDR3 spells CASGNSPLHF. DNA of the CDR3: TGTGCCAGCGGTAATTCACCCCTCCACTTT.

The V gene is TRBV9, the J gene TRBJ2-1; D not resolved. The V end lost 1 base, the J end lost 5 bases, and 7 bases lay between the germline ends. This CDR3 region has 13 residues. The germline CDR1 and CDR2 sequences are SGDLS and YYNGEE. CDR3 DNA: TGTGCCAGCAGCGTAAGGCCAGACAATGAGCAGTTCTTC. Protein sequence: CASSVRPDNEQFF.

This clonotype was seen only a few times. The chain recombines TRBV6-2 or TRBV6-3 with TRBJ2-1; D is ambiguous. The ends were cut back, 6 bases at V and 1 base at J, with 10 bases in the middle. The germline CDR1 and CDR2 sequences are MNHEY and SVGEGT. CDR3 length equals 14 residues. CDR3 protein: CASSPTFSYNEQFF. CDR3 sequence (DNA): TGTGCCAGCAGCCCCACCTTTTCCTACAATGAGCAGTTCTTC.

This clonotype was counted between two and nine times. The rearrangement uses TRBV20-1 and TRBJ1-1; D is unresolved. The ends were cut back, 5 bases at V and 3 bases at J, with 10 bases in the middle. The CDR3 spans 12 residues. Per the germline V gene, CDR1 is DFQATT and CDR2 is SNEGSKA (reference sequence). The CDR3 nucleotides are TGCAGTGCTCGACCCGGGGACACTGAAGCTTTCTTT. Translating gives CSARPGDTEAFF.

In its sample, this clonotype was seen a few times. The rearrangement uses TRBV7-8 and TRBJ2-7; 9 bases match TRBD2. Trimming at V came to 1 base and at J to 4 bases, leaving 11 bases not matched to a gene. The CDR3 runs 17 residues. Germline CDR1 is SGHVS and CDR2 is FQNEAQ. CDR3 amino acids: CASSLVGGAGGFYEQYF. The DNA of the CDR3 is TGTGCCAGCAGCTTAGTTGGTGGCGCGGGAGGGTTTTACGAGCAGTACTTC.

There are many counts of this clonotype. The chain couples TRBV7-9 to TRBJ1-1; no firm D call. The germline V gene encodes CDR1 SEHNR and CDR2 FQNEAQ (reference sequence). The CDR3 has 14 amino acids. Trimming pared 5 bases from V and 8 bases from J, leaving 18 bases between. DNA of the CDR3: TGTGCCAGCAGCCCAGACCGGAATGGGCTAGAAGCTTTCTTT. Translated, it gives CASSPDRNGLEAFF.

The chain couples TRBV20-1 to TRBJ2-7; 8 nucleotides line up with TRBD1. The CDR3 is 15 amino acids. Germline assignment: CDR1 DFQATT and CDR2 SNEGSKA (reference sequence). Unmatched junction bases numbered 11, after V lost 6 bases and J lost 1 base. The CDR3 protein is CSAPGGTGGSYEQYF. The CDR3 nucleotides read TGCAGTGCCCCTGGGGGAACAGGGGGTTCCTACGAGCAGTACTTC.

The V gene is TRBV11-3, the J gene TRBJ2-1; 13 nucleotides agree with TRBD2. The CDR3 loop spans 19 amino acids. Unmatched junction bases numbered 11, after V lost 4 bases and J lost 2 bases. Looked up from germline, CDR1 is SGHNT and CDR2 is YENEEA. The CDR3 reads CASSSPLGLAGHTYNEQFF. The CDR3 DNA is TGTGCCAGCAGCTCTCCGCTGGGACTAGCGGGACACACCTACAATGAGCAGTTCTTC.

This chain links TRBV20-1 with TRBJ2-7; D assignment may be TRBD1 or TRBD2 (7 bases each). The length of the CDR3 is 13 residues. The germline gives CDR1 DFQATT, CDR2 SNEGSKA (reference sequence). V shed 6 bases and J shed 3 bases, with 15 bases lying between them. This CDR3 is CSAQGLADYEQYF. The DNA of the CDR3 is TGCAGTGCACAGGGGCTAGCGGACTACGAGCAGTACTTC.

The gene calls are TRBV4-3 and TRBJ1-2; D is perhaps TRBD1 (6 bases). The V gene's germline CDR1 is LGHNA and CDR2 YSLEER. Trimming stripped 0 bases from V and 5 bases from J, with 13 bases between. The length of the CDR3 is 15 residues. CDR3 in amino acids: CASSQDVGRGYGYTF. In nucleotides, the CDR3 is TGCGCCAGCAGCCAAGATGTGGGCAGGGGTTATGGCTACACCTTC.

This clonotype occurred many times. The chain has TRBV7-3 and TRBJ1-1; maybe TRBD1 (6 bases). The germline V and J ends were trimmed by 2 bases and 1 base, with 11 bases remaining between them. The CDR3 covers 15 residues. CDR1 SGHTA and CDR2 FQGTGA come from the germline V gene. The CDR3 bases are TGTGCCAGCAGCTTAGGGGGCCGGACGAACACTGAAGCTTTCTTT. As protein: CASSLGGRTNTEAFF. The full variable domain, with the rest looked up from reference TRBV7-3 and TRBJ1-1, is GAGVSQTPSNKVTEKGKYVELRCDPISGHTALYWYRQSLGQGPEFLIYFQGTGAADDSGLPNDRFFAVRPEGSVSTLKIQRTERGDSAVYLCASSLGGRTNTEAFFGQGTRLTVV.

The chain has TRBV5-1 and TRBJ2-7; D is ambiguous. This CDR3 is 15 amino acids long. The V gene lost 0 bases and the J gene lost 0 bases, with 10 bases spanning the gap. Looked up from germline, CDR1 is SGHRS and CDR2 is YFSETQ. The CDR3 nucleotides read TGCGCCAGCAGCTTGGGGTCTGGTTACTCCTACGAGCAGTACTTC. Amino acid sequence: CASSLGSGYSYEQYF.

The rearrangement links TRBV7-8 to TRBJ2-1, with 12 bases that match TRBD2. The CDR3 runs to 18 residues. Per germline, CDR1 SGHVS and CDR2 FQNEAQ. V trimming: 4 bases; J trimming: 4 bases; junction bases outside the gene matches: 11. The CDR3 loop is CASSSHRWTSGKYNEQFF. CDR3 DNA sequence: TGTGCCAGCAGCTCCCACCGGTGGACTAGCGGGAAGTACAATGAGCAGTTCTTC.

At least ten counts were recorded for this clonotype. This chain joins TRBV2 and TRBJ1-5; no firm D call. The CDR3 is 13 amino acids. V was shortened by 4 bases and J by 6 bases, with 10 bases between the two germline ends. CDR1 is SNHLY and CDR2 is FYNNEI in the germline V gene. CDR3 sequence: CASSVAQRQPQHF. The CDR3 DNA reads TGTGCCAGCAGTGTTGCCCAGCGTCAGCCCCAGCATTTT. Full variable domain (remainder filled in from reference TRBV2 and TRBJ1-5): EPEVTQTPSHQVTQMGQEVILRCVPISNHLYFYWYRQILGQKVEFLVSFYNNEISEKSEIFDDQFSVERPDGSNFTLKIRSTKLEDSAMYFCASSVAQRQPQHFGDGTRLSIL.

The genes are TRBV7-6 and TRBJ1-4, with D unclear. Germline CDR1 is SGHVS and CDR2 is FNYEAQ. CDR3 length: 14 amino acids. Trimming removed 1 base from V and 6 bases from J, with 9 bases in between. DNA for the CDR3: TGTGCCAGCAGCTTAGACAGAGGATATGAAAAACTGTTTTTT. This translates into CASSLDRGYEKLFF.

The chain couples TRBV24-1 to TRBJ2-2; 9 bases align to TRBD2. The CDR3 spans 16 residues. The germline CDR1 and CDR2 sequences are KGHDR and SFDVKD. Losses at the gene ends were 4 bases for V and 2 bases for J; bases not matched to a gene: 4. CDR3 amino acids: CATSDSGRINTGELFF. Here the CDR3 DNA reads TGTGCCACCAGTGACAGCGGGAGGATCAACACCGGGGAGCTGTTTTTT.

This clonotype was detected only a few times. V and J are TRBV9 and TRBJ2-4, with D possibly TRBD1 on 6 matching bases. This CDR3 has 13 amino acids. Trimming removed 3 bases from V and 5 bases from J, with 9 bases in between. Germline CDR1 is SGDLS and CDR2 is YYNGEE. CDR3 protein: CASSANRENIQYF. The CDR3 DNA follows: TGTGCCAGCAGCGCGAACAGGGAAAACATTCAGTACTTC.

V is TRBV28 and J is TRBJ2-7; 7 bases fit TRBD1. The CDR3 is 12 residues long. The J segment lost 3 bases and the V segment lost 5 bases, leaving 1 base of the junction unmatched. Germline values: CDR1 MDHEN, CDR2 SYDVKM. The CDR3 sequence is CASSPGGYEQYF. The DNA for the CDR3 is TGTGCCAGCAGTCCAGGGGGCTACGAGCAGTACTTC.